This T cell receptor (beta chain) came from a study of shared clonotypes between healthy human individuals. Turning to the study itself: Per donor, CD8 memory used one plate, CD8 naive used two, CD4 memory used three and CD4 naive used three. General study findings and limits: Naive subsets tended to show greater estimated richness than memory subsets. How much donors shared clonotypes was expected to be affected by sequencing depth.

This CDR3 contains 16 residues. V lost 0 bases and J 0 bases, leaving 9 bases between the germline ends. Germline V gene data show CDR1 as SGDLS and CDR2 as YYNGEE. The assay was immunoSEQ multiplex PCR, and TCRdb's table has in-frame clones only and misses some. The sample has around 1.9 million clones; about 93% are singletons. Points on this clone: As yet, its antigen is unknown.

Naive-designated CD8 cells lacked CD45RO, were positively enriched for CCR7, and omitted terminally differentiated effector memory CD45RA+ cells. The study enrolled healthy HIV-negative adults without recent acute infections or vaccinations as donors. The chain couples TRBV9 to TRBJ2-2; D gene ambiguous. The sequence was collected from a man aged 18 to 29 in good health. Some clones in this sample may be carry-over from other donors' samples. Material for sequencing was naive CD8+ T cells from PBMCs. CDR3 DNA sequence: TGTGCCAGCAGCGTAGTATACAGCACGAACACCGGGGAGCTGTTTTTT. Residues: CASSVVYSTNTGELFF.